This T cell receptor (beta chain) was documented in a study of CD4 T cell repertoires in COVID-19. Study at large: CFSE-low cells expanded about nine days with IL-2, then restimulated with other coronavirus spikes. Study-level findings and limits: Between roughly 6 and 26% of SARS-CoV-2 clonotypes also appeared in SARS-CoV and/or HKU1 spike cultures. Several top expanded SARS-CoV-2-reactive clonotypes were shared by two or three memory subsets.

Details on this clone: Its antigen is not identified.

Repertoires were generated with immunoSEQ multiplex PCR, while TCRdb's copy carries only in-frame clones and drops some. Among under 30,000 clones listed, more than 85% were seen once. These memory T cells were uncultured and sequenced directly after ex vivo isolation. CDR3 size: 13 residues. Per the germline V gene, CDR1 is ENHRY and CDR2 is SYGVKD. V was pared by 9 bases and J by 0 bases, with 10 bases between. Sequenced material: circulating follicular helper CD4+ T cells (cTfh) from blood, taken before the COVID-19 pandemic. The chain links TRBV10-3 to TRBJ2-3, with D possibly matching TRBD2 (6 bases). The clonotype comes from a human donor who had COVID-19. The chain's CDR3 is CAISGTSTDTQYF. As DNA, the CDR3 is TGTGCCATATCCGGGACTAGCACAGATACGCAGTATTTT.